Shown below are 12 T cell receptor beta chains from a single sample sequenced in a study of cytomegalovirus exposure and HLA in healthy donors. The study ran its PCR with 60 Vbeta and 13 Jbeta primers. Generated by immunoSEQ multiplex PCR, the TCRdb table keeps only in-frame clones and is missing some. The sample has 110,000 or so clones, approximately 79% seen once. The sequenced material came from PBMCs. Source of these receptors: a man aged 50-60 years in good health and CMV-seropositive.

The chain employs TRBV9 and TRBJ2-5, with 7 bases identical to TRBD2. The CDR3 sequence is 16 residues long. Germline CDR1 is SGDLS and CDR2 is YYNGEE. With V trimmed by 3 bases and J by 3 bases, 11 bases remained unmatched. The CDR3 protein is CASSARGTAGEETQYF. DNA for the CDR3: TGTGCCAGCAGCGCTCGGGGGACGGCGGGAGAAGAGACCCAGTACTTC.

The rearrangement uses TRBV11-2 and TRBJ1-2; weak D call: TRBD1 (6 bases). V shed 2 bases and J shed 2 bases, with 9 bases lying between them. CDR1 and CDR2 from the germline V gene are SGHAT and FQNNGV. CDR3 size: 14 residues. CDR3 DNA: TGTGCCAGCAGCTTAACAGGGTGGAACTATGGCTACACCTTC. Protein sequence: CASSLTGWNYGYTF. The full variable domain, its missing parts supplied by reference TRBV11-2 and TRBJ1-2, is EAGVAQSPRYKIIEKRQSVAFWCNPISGHATLYWYQQILGQGPKLLIQFQNNGVVDDSQLPKDRFSAERLKGVDSTLKIQPAKLEDSAVYLCASSLTGWNYGYTFGSGTRLTVV.

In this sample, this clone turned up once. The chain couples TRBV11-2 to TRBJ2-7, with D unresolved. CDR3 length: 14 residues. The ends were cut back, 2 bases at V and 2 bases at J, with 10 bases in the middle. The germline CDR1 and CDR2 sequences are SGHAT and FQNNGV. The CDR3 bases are TGTGCCAGCAGCTTACTCGGTGCCGCCTACGAGCAGTACTTC. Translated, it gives CASSLLGAAYEQYF.

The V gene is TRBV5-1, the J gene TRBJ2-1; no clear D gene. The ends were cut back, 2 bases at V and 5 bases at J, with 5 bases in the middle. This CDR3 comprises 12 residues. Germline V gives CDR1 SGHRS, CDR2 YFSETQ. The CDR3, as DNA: TGCGCCAGCAGCTTATCAAACAATGAGCAGTTCTTC. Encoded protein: CASSLSNNEQFF.

In DNA, the CDR3 is TGTGCCATCAGTGAGTCGGCGGCTAGCGGGGGTGAGACCCAGTACTTC. It translates to CAISESAASGGETQYF. The chain couples TRBV10-3 to TRBJ2-5; 10 bases align to TRBD2. The trim removed 0 bases at V and 5 bases at J, leaving 6 bases unmatched. Germline V lookup: CDR1 ENHRY, CDR2 SYGVKD. The CDR3 covers 16 residues.

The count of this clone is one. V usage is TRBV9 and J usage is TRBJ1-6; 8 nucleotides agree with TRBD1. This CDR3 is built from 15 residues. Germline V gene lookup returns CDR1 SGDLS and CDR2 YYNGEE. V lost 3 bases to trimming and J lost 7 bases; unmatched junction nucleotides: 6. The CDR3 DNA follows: TGTGCCAGCAGCGCAGCTGACAGGGGAAATTCACCCCTCCACTTT. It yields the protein CASSAADRGNSPLHF.

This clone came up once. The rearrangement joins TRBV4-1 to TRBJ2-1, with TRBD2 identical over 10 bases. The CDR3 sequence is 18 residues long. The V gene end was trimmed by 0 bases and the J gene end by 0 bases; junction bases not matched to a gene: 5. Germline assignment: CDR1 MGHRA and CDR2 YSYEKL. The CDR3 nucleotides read TGCGCCAGCAGCCAAGATTGGGCTAGCGGGAGCTCCTACAATGAGCAGTTCTTC. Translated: CASSQDWASGSSYNEQFF.

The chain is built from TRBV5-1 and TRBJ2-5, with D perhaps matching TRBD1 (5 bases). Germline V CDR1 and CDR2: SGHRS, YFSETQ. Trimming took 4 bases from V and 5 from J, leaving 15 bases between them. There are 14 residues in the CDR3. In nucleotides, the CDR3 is TGCGCCAGCAGCCCGATGCATAGGGGTGAGACCCAGTACTTC. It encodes CASSPMHRGETQYF.

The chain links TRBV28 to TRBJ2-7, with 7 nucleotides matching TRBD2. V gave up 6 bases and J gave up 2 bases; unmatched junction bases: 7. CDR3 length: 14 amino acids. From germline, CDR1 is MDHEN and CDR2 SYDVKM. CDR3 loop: CASSGLEVPYEQYF. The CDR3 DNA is TGTGCCAGCAGCGGACTAGAAGTACCCTACGAGCAGTACTTC.

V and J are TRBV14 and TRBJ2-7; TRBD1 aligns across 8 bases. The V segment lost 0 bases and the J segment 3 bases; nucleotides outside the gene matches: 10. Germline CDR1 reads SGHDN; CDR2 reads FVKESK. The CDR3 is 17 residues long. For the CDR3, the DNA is TGTGCCAGCAGCCAAGAAGGAGGACAGGGCCTCATCTACGAGCAGTACTTC. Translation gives CASSQEGGQGLIYEQYF.

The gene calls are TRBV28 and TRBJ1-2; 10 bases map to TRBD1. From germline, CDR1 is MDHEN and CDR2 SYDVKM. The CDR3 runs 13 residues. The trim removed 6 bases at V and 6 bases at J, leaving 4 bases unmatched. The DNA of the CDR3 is TGTGCCAGCAGCCGACAGGGGGCCCATGGCTACACCTTC. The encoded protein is CASSRQGAHGYTF.

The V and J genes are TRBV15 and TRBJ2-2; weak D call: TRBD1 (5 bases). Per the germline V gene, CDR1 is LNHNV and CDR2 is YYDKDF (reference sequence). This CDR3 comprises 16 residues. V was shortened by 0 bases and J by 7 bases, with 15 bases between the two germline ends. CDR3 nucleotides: TGTGCCACCAGCAGAGATGGGCCACAGGTCCACGGGGAGCTGTTTTTT. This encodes CATSRDGPQVHGELFF.